Listed below are T cell receptor beta chains from one sample, sequenced in a study of blood T cell repertoires in COVID-19. The table came from immunoSEQ multiplex PCR; TCRdb's copy has only in-frame clones and leaves some out. The sample has hundreds of thousands of clones, approximately 90% seen once; the top ten hold around 3%. Specimen: peripheral blood. These TCRs come from a man younger than 30 with active or convalescent COVID-19. CDR3s include the opening cysteine and the closing phenylalanine or tryptophan. D genes are given only for firm matches. A clone size is listed for some rows: how often the clone was seen (once, few, many), or a class if it is expanded.

clone_size j_call v_call d_call cdr3_nt cdr3_aa
. TRBJ2-1 TRBV5-1 TRBD2 TGCGCCAGCAGCTTGGATCGGCGGGGGTCCTACAATGAGCAGTTCTTC CASSLDRRGSYNEQFF
. TRBJ2-7 TRBV3-1/TRBV3-2 TRBD1 TGTGCCAGCAGCCCCCCTAAGTACCCCGGGACAGGCCCTAGCGAGCAGTACTTC CASSPPKYPGTGPSEQYF
. TRBJ2-5 TRBV6-2/TRBV6-3 TRBD2 TGTGCCAGCAGTAGACCTACTCGGACTAGCGGAACATACGGGGAGACCCAGTACTTC CASSRPTRTSGTYGETQYF
. TRBJ1-5 TRBV3-1/TRBV3-2 . TGTGCCAGCAGCCAAGACCCGACAGTCAATCAGCCCCAGCATTTT CASSQDPTVNQPQHF
. TRBJ1-1 TRBV7-2 TRBD1 TGTGCCAGCGGGACAGTTATGAACACTGAAGCTTTCTTT CASGTVMNTEAFF
once TRBJ2-1 TRBV6-5 TRBD2 TGTGCCAGCAAGGGTAGCGGGGGGCCGTACAATGAGCAGTTCTTC CASKGSGGPYNEQFF
once TRBJ1-1 TRBV6-5 . TGTGCCAGCAGTTACGGGTCGAAAACAGTAGTTTTCTTT CASSYGSKTVVFF
few TRBJ1-4 TRBV6-6 TRBD1 TGTGCCAGCAGGACGACCGGGACAGGAGATGAAAAACTGTTTTTT CASRTTGTGDEKLFF
. TRBJ1-2 TRBV6-5 . TGTGCCAGCAGCCTAGACGCCGCGGTCTATGGCTACACCTTC CASSLDAAVYGYTF
. TRBJ2-1 TRBV6-5 . TGTGCCAGCAGCGACGGGACATTCGATGAGCAGTTCTTC CASSDGTFDEQFF
. TRBJ2-1 TRBV28 TRBD2 TGTGCCAGCAGTCCCACCTCAGCGGGAGGAAGAGTGCAGCAGTTCTTC CASSPTSAGGRVQQFF
. TRBJ2-3 TRBV5-1 . TGCGCCAGCAGCTTGGGACAGGCGAGCACAGATACGCAGTATTTT CASSLGQASTDTQYF
. TRBJ2-3 TRBV3-1/TRBV3-2 TRBD2 TGTGCCAGCAGCCAACGACTAGCGGGGGGCCGGGATACGCAGTATTTT CASSQRLAGGRDTQYF
. TRBJ1-4 TRBV6-7 . TGTGCCCCATGCGCAGGTGAAAAACTGTTTTTT CAPCAGEKLFF
. TRBJ2-7 TRBV7-9 TRBD1 TGTGCCAGCAGCTTGGGACAGGGAAACGAGCAGTACTTC CASSLGQGNEQYF
. TRBJ2-2 TRBV6-5 TRBD1 TGTGCCAGCAGTTACCCGGGACAGGGAAGGACCGGGGAGCTGTTTTTT CASSYPGQGRTGELFF
. TRBJ2-6 TRBV5-1 TRBD1 TGCGCCAGCAGCTCAAACAGGGGTGGGGCCAACGTCCTGACTTTC CASSSNRGGANVLTF
few TRBJ1-4 TRBV3-1/TRBV3-2 . TGTGCCAGCAGCCTAACCATTGGAGGATTGAAAGAAAAACTGTTTTTT CASSLTIGGLKEKLFF
. TRBJ2-5 TRBV11-2 TRBD2 TGTGCCAGCAGCTTCACTAGCGGGAGTGAGACCCAGTACTTC CASSFTSGSETQYF
. TRBJ2-1 TRBV4-3 TRBD1 TGCGCCAGCAGCCAACCCCCCGCCCGACAGGGCTCCTACAATGAGCAGTTCTTC CASSQPPARQGSYNEQFF
. TRBJ1-1 TRBV6-2/TRBV6-3 . TGTGCCAGCAGTTACCCCTTGGGGGGAAGTATGAACACTGAAGCTTTCTTT CASSYPLGGSMNTEAFF
once TRBJ2-3 TRBV7-2 TRBD2 TGTGCCAGCAGCCCCCGACTTCCGGGACTAGCAACAGATACGCAGTATTTT CASSPRLPGLATDTQYF
. TRBJ2-1 TRBV19 . TGTGCCAGTAGTCGTGGCCTCCTCGGGTACAATGAGCAGTTCTTC CASSRGLLGYNEQFF
. TRBJ2-1 TRBV10-3 TRBD2 TGTGCCATCAGCCCCGGGACTAGCGGGGGGTCCGCCTGGAATGAGCAGTTCTTC CAISPGTSGGSAWNEQFF
. TRBJ1-1 TRBV6-1 TRBD1 TGTGCCAGCAGTGAACCCGGGACAGGGTCTTGGCGGTCTGAAGCTTTCTTT CASSEPGTGSWRSEAFF
. TRBJ1-1 TRBV6-5 . TGTGCCAGCAGAAGAACAGGGCTTGAAGCTTTCTTT CASRRTGLEAFF
. TRBJ2-7 TRBV4-1 TRBD1 TGCGCCAGCAGCCAAACAGGGGGCGTTCTCTACGAGCAGTACTTC CASSQTGGVLYEQYF
. TRBJ1-2 TRBV6-5 . TGTGCCAGCAGTTACGGCAACTATGGCTACACCTTC CASSYGNYGYTF
. TRBJ1-1 TRBV5-1 . TGCGCCAGCAGCTTTGGGCAGGCAGCTTTCTTT CASSFGQAAFF
. TRBJ2-2 TRBV6-5 . TGTGCCAGCAGTTACGGGCAGGGCAACGGGGAGCTGTTTTTT CASSYGQGNGELFF
. TRBJ1-1 TRBV5-1 . TGCGCCAGCAGCCTAAGGACAGATGGTTTGGCTTTCTTT CASSLRTDGLAFF
. TRBJ1-1 TRBV11-1 . TGTGCCAGCAGCTCTAACGCTCGAGGCGTGAACACTGAAGCTTTCTTT CASSSNARGVNTEAFF
. TRBJ2-7 TRBV3-1/TRBV3-2 . TGTGCCAGCAGCCAGGTTGCCGCCAGCTACGAGCAGTACTTC CASSQVAASYEQYF
once TRBJ1-5 TRBV7-9 TRBD1 TGTGCCAGCAGCTCTCAGGGGGGTCAGCCCCAGCATTTT CASSSQGGQPQHF
. TRBJ2-1 TRBV24-1 . TGTGCCACCAGTGATTTCGGGGGTGGAGAGTTCTTC CATSDFGGGEFF
. TRBJ2-4 TRBV7-8 . TGTGCCAGCAGCTTTGGGGGGAATGCCAAAAACATTCAGTACTTC CASSFGGNAKNIQYF
. TRBJ2-3 TRBV6-2/TRBV6-3 . TGTGCCAGCAGTTACGCGGGGGCTAGCACAGATACGCAGTATTTT CASSYAGASTDTQYF
. TRBJ2-6 TRBV18 . TGTGCCAGCTCATCGGGCTCTGGGGCCAACGTCCTGACTTTC CASSSGSGANVLTF
. TRBJ2-7 TRBV7-9 . TGTGCCAGCAGCTACCCTTCGGTGCAGGGCCACGAGCAGTACTTC CASSYPSVQGHEQYF
. TRBJ1-1 TRBV28 . TGTGCCAGCAGTTTGGGGAGCACTGAAGCTTTCTTT CASSLGSTEAFF
. TRBJ1-1 TRBV4-1 . TGCGCCAGCAGCGGTCCACGGGAAGCTTTCTTT CASSGPREAFF
. TRBJ2-2 TRBV3-1/TRBV3-2 . TGTGCCAGCAGCCTTGCGGGACAGTTCACCGGGGAGCTGTTTTTT CASSLAGQFTGELFF
. TRBJ2-1 TRBV6-5 TRBD1 TGTGCCAGCGGCAAAGGGGGCGACTCCTACAATGAGCAGTTCTTC CASGKGGDSYNEQFF
. TRBJ2-5 TRBV6-5 . TGTGCCAGCAGTACCCAACTCGCCACGCCCCAGTACTTC CASSTQLATPQYF
. TRBJ2-7 TRBV9 . TGTGCCAGCAGCGTAGACGGGGACTGGGGTCAGGTGCAGTACTTC CASSVDGDWGQVQYF
. TRBJ1-2 TRBV7-2 . TGTGCCAGCAGCCCCCAGGTAGTTGGCTACACCTTC CASSPQVVGYTF
. TRBJ2-3 TRBV4-2 . TGTGCCAGCAGCCAAGAGGGGAGCCATAATACAGATACGCAGTATTTT CASSQEGSHNTDTQYF
. TRBJ1-1 TRBV9 . TGTGCCAGCAGCGTGAGTCATAGCACTGAAGCTTTCTTT CASSVSHSTEAFF
. TRBJ1-1 TRBV6-6 TRBD1 TGTGCCATGGCGAGGGTACAGGGGCTGAACACTGAAGCTTTCTTT CAMARVQGLNTEAFF
few TRBJ2-1 TRBV19 . TGTGCCAGTAGTAACCTGAGGGACTCCCGGCCTGAGCAGTTCTTC CASSNLRDSRPEQFF
. TRBJ2-5 TRBV6-5 TRBD1 TGTGCCAGCAGCCCCGGGACAGGGGGTAGCAAGACCCAGTACTTC CASSPGTGGSKTQYF
. TRBJ1-2 TRBV10-3 . TGTGCCATCAGCGTCCTCTCGACCGGGACACGACCGAACTATGGCTACACCTTC CAISVLSTGTRPNYGYTF
. TRBJ1-6 TRBV5-1 . TGCGCCAGCAGCTTGAATTCGGACAGAACCAATTCACCCCTCCACTTT CASSLNSDRTNSPLHF